This T cell receptor beta chain derives from a study of T cell responses to AZD1222 COVID-19 vaccine. The V end was cut by 9 bases, the J end by 4 bases, with 10 bases between. This CDR3 has 13 amino acids. Germline values: CDR1 SGHTA, CDR2 FQGNSA. Repertoires were generated with immunoSEQ multiplex PCR, while TCRdb's copy carries only in-frame clones and drops some. The table includes over 65,000 clones, 86% detected once. The TCR originated in an adult in good health. The material was peripheral blood, obtained on day 0 of AZD1222 vaccination. The chain recombines TRBV7-2 with TRBJ1-6; D is ambiguous. CDR3 region: CASQTGYNSPLHF. CDR3 coding DNA: TGTGCCAGTCAGACGGGTTATAATTCACCCCTCCACTTT.